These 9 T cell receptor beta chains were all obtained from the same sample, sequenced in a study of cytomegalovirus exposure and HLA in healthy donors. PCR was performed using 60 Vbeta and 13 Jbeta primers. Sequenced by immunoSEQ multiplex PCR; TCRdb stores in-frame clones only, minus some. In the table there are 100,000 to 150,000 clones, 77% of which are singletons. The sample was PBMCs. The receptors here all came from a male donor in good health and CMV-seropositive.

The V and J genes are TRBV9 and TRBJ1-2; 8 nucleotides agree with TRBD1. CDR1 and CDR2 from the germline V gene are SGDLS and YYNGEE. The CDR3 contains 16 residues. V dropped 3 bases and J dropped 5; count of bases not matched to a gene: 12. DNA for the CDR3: TGTGCCAGCAGCGGGGGGCCTCGACAGGGGCGATATGGCTACACCTTC. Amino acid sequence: CASSGGPRQGRYGYTF.

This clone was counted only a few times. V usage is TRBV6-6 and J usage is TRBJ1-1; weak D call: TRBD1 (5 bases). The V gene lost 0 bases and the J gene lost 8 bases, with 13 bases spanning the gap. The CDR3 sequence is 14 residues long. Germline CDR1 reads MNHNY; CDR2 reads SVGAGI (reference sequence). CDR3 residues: CASSYSAGTREAFF. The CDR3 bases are TGTGCCAGCAGTTACTCCGCCGGGACTAGGGAAGCTTTCTTT.

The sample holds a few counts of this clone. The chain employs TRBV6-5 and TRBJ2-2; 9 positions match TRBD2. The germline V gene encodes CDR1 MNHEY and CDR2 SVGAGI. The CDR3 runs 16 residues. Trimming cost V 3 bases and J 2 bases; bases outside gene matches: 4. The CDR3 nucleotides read TGTGCCAGCAGTTATCGGACTAGCGCCAACACCGGGGAGCTGTTTTTT. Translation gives CASSYRTSANTGELFF.

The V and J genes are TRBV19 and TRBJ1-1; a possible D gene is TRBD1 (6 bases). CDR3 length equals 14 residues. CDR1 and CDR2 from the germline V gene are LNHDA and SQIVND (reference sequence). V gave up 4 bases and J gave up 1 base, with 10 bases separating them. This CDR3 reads CASSKDRWNTEAFF. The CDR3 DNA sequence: TGTGCCAGTAGTAAAGACAGGTGGAACACTGAAGCTTTCTTT.

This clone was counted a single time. The CDR3 loop is CASSLGLAGSQETQYF. CDR3 nucleotide sequence: TGTGCCAGCAGCTTAGGGCTAGCGGGAAGCCAAGAGACCCAGTACTTC. The chain combines TRBV7-6 with TRBJ2-5; 9 bases line up with TRBD2. Germline CDR1 is SGHVS and CDR2 is FNYEAQ. V lost 1 base to trimming and J lost 1 base; unmatched junction nucleotides: 4. This CDR3 comprises 16 residues.

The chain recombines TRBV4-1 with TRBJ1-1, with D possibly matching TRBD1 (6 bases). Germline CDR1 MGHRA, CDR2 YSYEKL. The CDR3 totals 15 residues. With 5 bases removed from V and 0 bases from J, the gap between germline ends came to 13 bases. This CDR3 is CASSVVDSLNTEAFF. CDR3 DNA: TGCGCCAGCAGCGTCGTGGACAGTCTGAACACTGAAGCTTTCTTT.

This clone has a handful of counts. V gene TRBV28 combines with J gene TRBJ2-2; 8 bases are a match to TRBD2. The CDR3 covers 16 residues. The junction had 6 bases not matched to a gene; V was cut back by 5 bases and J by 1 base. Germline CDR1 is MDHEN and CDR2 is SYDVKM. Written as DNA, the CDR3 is TGTGCCAGCAGTATCTGGCGGGGGGAGAACACCGGGGAGCTGTTTTTT. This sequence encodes CASSIWRGENTGELFF.

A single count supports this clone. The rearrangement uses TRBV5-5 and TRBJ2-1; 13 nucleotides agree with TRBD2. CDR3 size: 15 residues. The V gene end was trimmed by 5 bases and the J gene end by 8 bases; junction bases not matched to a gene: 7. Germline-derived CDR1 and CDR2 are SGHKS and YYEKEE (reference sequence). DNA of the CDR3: TGTGCCAGCAGTTTCGAGGGACTAGCGGGATATGAGCAGTTCTTC. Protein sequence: CASSFEGLAGYEQFF.

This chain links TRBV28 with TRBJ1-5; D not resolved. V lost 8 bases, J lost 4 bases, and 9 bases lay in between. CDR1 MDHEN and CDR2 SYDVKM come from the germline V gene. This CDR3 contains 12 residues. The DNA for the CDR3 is TGTGCCAGCCAGTCGGGAAATCAGCCCCAGCATTTT. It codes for CASQSGNQPQHF.